This entry lists 12 T cell receptor beta chains sequenced from one sample in a study of T cell changes during pregnancy in multiple sclerosis. Data came from immunoSEQ multiplex PCR; TCRdb stores just in-frame clones and leaves some out. The sample lists tens of thousands of clones; approximately 90% were seen once. The specimen comprised peripheral blood, sampled in the second trimester of pregnancy. The source of these receptors is a female donor in good health, enrolled as a control in a pregnancy study.

V usage is TRBV4-2 and J usage is TRBJ1-4; 7 positions match TRBD1. The CDR3 sequence is 15 residues long. With 1 base clipped from V and 6 bases from J, the junction kept 5 bases outside the gene matches. Looked up from germline, CDR1 is LGHNA and CDR2 is YNFKEQ. CDR3 nucleotides: TGTGCCAGCAGCCAAGCAACAGGGGTAGATGAAAAACTGTTTTTT. Its protein is CASSQATGVDEKLFF.

V gene TRBV11-2 combines with J gene TRBJ2-5; D may be TRBD1 (6 bases). This CDR3 region has 15 residues. The V gene lost 3 bases and the J gene lost 5 bases, with 16 bases spanning the gap. Per the germline V gene, CDR1 is SGHAT and CDR2 is FQNNGV. For the CDR3, the DNA is TGTGCCAGCAGCTTGCTCAGGGGCCGGTTGGAGACCCAGTACTTC. As protein: CASSLLRGRLETQYF. The full variable domain, with the rest looked up from reference TRBV11-2 and TRBJ2-5, is EAGVAQSPRYKIIEKRQSVAFWCNPISGHATLYWYQQILGQGPKLLIQFQNNGVVDDSQLPKDRFSAERLKGVDSTLKIQPAKLEDSAVYLCASSLLRGRLETQYFGPGTRLLVL.

CDR3 in DNA: TGTGCCAGCAGCTTGGCCCTGGGACAGGGGGCCAATCAGCCCCAGCATTTT. This encodes CASSLALGQGANQPQHF. The chain links TRBV5-6 to TRBJ1-5; 12 bases are a match to TRBD1. The CDR3 covers 17 residues. V shed 0 bases and J 3 bases; nucleotides not matched to a gene: 4. Germline values: CDR1 SGHDT, CDR2 YYEEEE.

V usage is TRBV19 and J usage is TRBJ2-4; D is possibly TRBD1 (6 bases). V dropped 7 bases and J dropped 8 bases, with 18 bases sitting between them. The germline V gene encodes CDR1 LNHDA and CDR2 SQIVND (reference sequence). CDR3 size: 14 residues. The CDR3 protein is CASITRGGADIQYF. For the CDR3, the DNA is TGTGCCAGTATTACTCGAGGGGGAGCGGACATTCAGTACTTC.

CDR3 nucleotide sequence: TGTGCTAGTGGCCTCGGCGGGGGGGAAGGAGATACGCAGTATTTT. This translates into CASGLGGGEGDTQYF. This chain joins TRBV12-5 and TRBJ2-3; 9 bases map to TRBD2. CDR3 length equals 15 residues. The V and J ends lost 6 bases and 5 bases, in that order; junction bases with no gene match: 9. CDR1 is LGHNT and CDR2 is FRNRAP in the germline V gene. Complete variable domain (other parts from reference TRBV12-5 and TRBJ2-3): DARVTQTPRHKVTEMGQEVTMRCQPILGHNTVFWYRQTMMQGLELLAYFRNRAPLDDSGMPKDRFSAEMPDATLATLKIQPSEPRDSAVYFCASGLGGGEGDTQYFGPGTRLTVL.

This sequence joins TRBV5-6 and TRBJ1-1, with D perhaps TRBD1 (5 bases). This CDR3 has 13 residues. Trimming stripped 0 bases from V and 6 bases from J, with 9 bases between. The germline V gene encodes CDR1 SGHDT and CDR2 YYEEEE. The CDR3 loop is CASSLGRGAEAFF. The CDR3 nucleotides read TGTGCCAGCAGCTTGGGCCGGGGGGCTGAAGCTTTCTTT.

This clone was counted once. The genes are TRBV5-1 and TRBJ2-1; 11 positions agree with TRBD2. Per the germline V gene, CDR1 is SGHRS and CDR2 is YFSETQ. The trim removed 3 bases at V and 9 bases at J, leaving 8 bases unmatched. The CDR3 runs 15 residues. The CDR3 is CASSSTASGGSEQFF. The CDR3 coding sequence is TGCGCCAGCAGCTCGACGGCTAGCGGGGGGTCTGAGCAGTTCTTC. The full variable domain, rest sourced from reference TRBV5-1 and TRBJ2-1, is KAGVTQTPRYLIKTRGQQVTLSCSPISGHRSVSWYQQTPGQGLQFLFEYFSETQRNKGNFPGRFSGRQFSNSRSEMNVSTLELGDSALYLCASSSTASGGSEQFFGPGTRLTVL.

As regards this clone: The junction and the germline gene differ at one end; a read error may be behind it. The rearrangement joins TRBV5-6 to TRBJ2-2, with 7 bases fitting TRBD1. CDR1 is SGHDT, CDR2 YYEEEE, per germline. The CDR3 extends over 16 amino acids. In DNA form, the CDR3 reads TGTGCCAGCAGCTCCAGGGGGACCCAGGTTACCGAGGAGCTGTTTTTT. This gives the protein CASSSRGTQVTEELFF.

The V and J genes are TRBV5-4 and TRBJ1-1, with a possible D match to TRBD1 (5 bases). Trimming stripped 4 bases from V and 6 bases from J, with 19 bases between. The CDR3 is 15 residues long. The germline CDR1 and CDR2 sequences are SGHNT and YYREEE (reference sequence). CDR3 in amino acids: CASSPRRGVGSEAFF. The CDR3 nucleotides read TGTGCCAGCAGCCCACGCCGGGGGGTAGGTTCTGAAGCTTTCTTT.

The chain combines TRBV6-5 with TRBJ1-1; D gene uncertain. V lost 8 bases and J 4 bases, leaving 17 bases between the germline ends. CDR1 MNHEY and CDR2 SVGAGI come from the germline V gene. The CDR3 has 14 residues. CDR3 residues: CASGDLRGVTEAFF. The DNA of the CDR3 is TGTGCCAGCGGTGATTTAAGAGGCGTCACTGAAGCTTTCTTT.

The chain couples TRBV6-6 to TRBJ2-5; D uncertain. This CDR3 region has 13 residues. V lost 0 bases and J 2 bases, leaving 4 bases between the germline ends. Germline V lookup: CDR1 MNHNY, CDR2 SVGAGI (reference sequence). DNA for the CDR3: TGTGCCAGCAGTTACTCGGAGCAAGAGACCCAGTACTTC. It encodes CASSYSEQETQYF.

V and J are TRBV28 and TRBJ1-2; 8 bases line up with TRBD1. CDR3 length equals 17 residues. The J segment lost 4 bases and the V segment lost 4 bases, leaving 14 bases of the junction unmatched. Germline assignment: CDR1 MDHEN and CDR2 SYDVKM. Written as DNA, the CDR3 is TGTGCCAGCAGTTCGCTCACCGGGACAGGCGGGGGCTATGGCTACACCTTC. Residues: CASSSLTGTGGGYGYTF.